The rows below give T cell receptor beta chains drawn from one sample of a study of beta chain features in type 1 diabetes. TCRdb's copy holds only in-frame clones and misses some; the assay was immunoSEQ multiplex PCR. The data hold under 300,000 clones, with roughly 30% observed a single time. The sequenced sample was central memory CD4+ T cells from blood. The origin of the receptors is a man in his thirties or forties in good health. Both conserved end residues are part of each CDR3. The D gene is left open where the match is weak. Rows give clone size only sometimes, using once, few, many, or a class for an expanded clone.

>TRBV7-2|.|TRBJ1-1|few
TGTGCCAGCAGCTCACAGGGACTAGGGGACACTGAAGCTTTCTTT
CASSSQGLGDTEAFF
>TRBV5-1|TRBD2|TRBJ2-7|few
TGCGCCAGCAGCCCGGGAGGAGCGTTCGGGGAGCAGTACTTC
CASSPGGAFGEQYF
>TRBV27|.|TRBJ1-6|.
TGTGCCAGCAGTTTGAGTGCCAGCTCCTATAATTCACCCCTCCACTTT
CASSLSASSYNSPLHF
>TRBV29-1|TRBD2|TRBJ2-5|few
TGCAGCGTTGAATGGGCGGGACTAGGGGAGCAGTACTTC
CSVEWAGLGEQYF
>TRBV7-7|.|TRBJ2-1|.
TGTGCCAGCAGCGCAGACAACTACAATGAGCAGTTCTTC
CASSADNYNEQFF
>TRBV30|TRBD1|TRBJ1-5|.
TGTGCCTGGAGTCCGCCCGGGACAGGCAATCAGCCCCAGCATTTT
CAWSPPGTGNQPQHF
>TRBV4-3|TRBD1|TRBJ2-1|.
TGCGCCAGCAGTCGGGACAGGGGATATAACAATGAGCAGTTCTTC
CASSRDRGYNNEQFF
>TRBV4-2|TRBD2|TRBJ2-1|once
TGTGCCAGCAGCTCGGGACTAGCGGGAGCCAATGAGCAGTTCTTC
CASSSGLAGANEQFF
>TRBV7-2|TRBD1|TRBJ2-6|.
TGTGCCAGCAGCACACAGGGGGCAGGGGCCAACGTCCTGACTTTC
CASSTQGAGANVLTF
>TRBV5-4|TRBD1|TRBJ2-6|.
TGTGCCAGCAGCTCCGGGACAGGATTTGGTGGGGCCAACGTCCTGACTTTC
CASSSGTGFGGANVLTF
>TRBV6-5|TRBD2|TRBJ2-7|.
TGTGCCAGCAGCGGGACTAGCGGGGGATCCTACGAGCAGTACTTC
CASSGTSGGSYEQYF
>TRBV27|TRBD1|TRBJ1-1|few
TGTGCCAGCAGTAAACTAGACAGGGGTGAAGCTTTCTTT
CASSKLDRGEAFF
>TRBV7-8|.|TRBJ2-7|.
TGTGCCAGCAGCCCCAGGGGCTACGAGCAGTACTTC
CASSPRGYEQYF
>TRBV5-1|.|TRBJ2-5|many
TGCGCCAGCAGCCCGGGCGGGGTACAAGAGACCCAGTACTTC
CASSPGGVQETQYF
>TRBV9|.|TRBJ2-5|.
TGTGCCAGCAGCGGGACACCACAAGAGACCCAGTACTTC
CASSGTPQETQYF
>TRBV7-2|.|TRBJ2-2|few
TGTGCCAGCAGCTTAGAGGTCGGGGAGCTGTTTTTT
CASSLEVGELFF
>TRBV29-1|TRBD1|TRBJ1-1|few
TGCAGCGTTGTGACAGGGGGCACTGAAGCTTTCTTT
CSVVTGGTEAFF
>TRBV9|.|TRBJ1-3|few
TGTGCCAGCCAAGGTCCTGGAAACACCATATATTTT
CASQGPGNTIYF
>TRBV30|.|TRBJ1-5|few
TGTGCCTGGAACCTAGGCGATCAGCCCCAGCATTTT
CAWNLGDQPQHF
>TRBV29-1|.|TRBJ2-4|.
TGCAGCGCCGTACTGAACATTCAGTACTTC
CSAVLNIQYF
>TRBV27|.|TRBJ2-3|.
TGTGCCAGCAGTTTATCCGGAGGTCCGCAGTATTTT
CASSLSGGPQYF
>TRBV19|.|TRBJ2-5|.
TGTGCCAGTAGCCCCCAGAGGACGGGAGAGACCCAGTACTTC
CASSPQRTGETQYF
>TRBV29-1|.|TRBJ2-2|.
TGCAGCGTTGCAAGGGGCTTAAACACCGGGGAGCTGTTTTTT
CSVARGLNTGELFF
>TRBV7-9|TRBD2|TRBJ2-5|few
TGTGCCAGCAGCCCACTCAGCGGGGGTGAAGAGACCCAGTACTTC
CASSPLSGGEETQYF
>TRBV7-2|.|TRBJ1-2|.
TGTGCCAGCAGCCCGGCATGGGCGGAGGACTATGGCTACACCTTC
CASSPAWAEDYGYTF
>TRBV30|.|TRBJ1-5|few
TGTGCCTGGGACAGGCCTAATCAGCCCCAGCATTTT
CAWDRPNQPQHF